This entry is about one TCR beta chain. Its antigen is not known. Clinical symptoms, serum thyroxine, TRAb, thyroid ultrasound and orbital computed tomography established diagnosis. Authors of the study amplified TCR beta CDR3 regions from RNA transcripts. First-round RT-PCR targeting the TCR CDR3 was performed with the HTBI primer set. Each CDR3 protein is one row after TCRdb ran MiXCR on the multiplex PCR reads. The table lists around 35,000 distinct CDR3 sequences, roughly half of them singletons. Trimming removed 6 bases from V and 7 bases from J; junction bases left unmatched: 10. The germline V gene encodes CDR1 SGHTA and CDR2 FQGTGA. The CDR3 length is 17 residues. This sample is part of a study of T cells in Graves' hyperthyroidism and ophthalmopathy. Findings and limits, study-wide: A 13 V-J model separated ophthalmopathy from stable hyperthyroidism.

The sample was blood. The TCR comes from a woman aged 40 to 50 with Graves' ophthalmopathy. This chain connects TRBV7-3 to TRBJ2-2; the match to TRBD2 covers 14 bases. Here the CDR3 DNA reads TGTGCCAGCAGTCCGAGGACTAGCGGGGGGCCAAGCGGGGAGCTGTTTTTT. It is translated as CASSPRTSGGPSGELFF.